This T cell receptor beta chain was observed in a study of blood T cells in healthy people across ages (dated by TCRdb to the mid-2010s). With respect to the entire study: Template switching captured roughly one uniquely barcoded TCR beta cDNA molecule per two T cells in model experiments. The study measured age-related changes in TCR beta repertoire diversity using deep sequencing normalized with unique cDNA molecular identifiers. The donors were divided into four age groups: young (average about 16 years), middle-aged (approximately 42), aged (around 59) and long-lived (about 84). To avoid experimental bias, donors of different ages were spread randomly across the sequencing lanes. Two additional independent replicas of 1 million unique cDNA reads from the same blood draw were analyzed for two donors (one aged 18 to 30 and one aged 80 or older). Broad study findings and their caveats: The percentage of naive T cells measured by flow cytometry correlated strongly with observed TCR beta diversity. Estimates of total diversity based on one million sequenced T cells were considered lower bounds and underestimates. Compared with the aged group, the long-lived group had more naive CD4+ T cells, fewer expanded clones and increased TCR diversity, suggesting age selection. Donor CMV infection status was unknown, potentially confounding age-related changes in expanded clonotypes. Bulk unsorted PBMC profiling prevented conclusive comparison of naive and antigen-experienced compartments. As age increased, observed TCR beta diversity per million T cells dropped in a roughly linear way, and a significant reduction was already evident by age 40.

The donors were about 40 Caucasian individuals from Russia, aged 6 to 90 years, who were systemically healthy. Each donor gave 8.5 to 10 milliliters of peripheral blood, collected into EDTA-treated Vacutainer tubes. PBMCs were isolated by Ficoll-Paque density-gradient centrifugation, with at least 6.5 million obtained per sample. Trizol reagent was used to extract total RNA from PBMCs, with at least 5.5 micrograms per sample. Naive CD45RAhigh/CD27high T cell percentages were measured by flow cytometry on a PBMC aliquot from every donor. Trimming removed 3 bases from V and 5 bases from J; the gene matches leave 13 bases unexplained. The CDR3, cysteine through phenylalanine, is 16 amino acids long. The entry retains the CDR3 DNA only, 48 bases that are in frame from base 1. According to the germline V gene (reference sequence), CDR1 reads LGHDT and CDR2 reads YNNKEL. The method behind the library was 5' RACE. Sequenced on an Illumina HiSeq 2500. A second roughly 6 to 12 cycle PCR used a sample-barcoded 5' primer and a J-beta primer mix. A unique molecular identifier was introduced onto each TCR beta cDNA molecule by a template-switch 5' adaptor carrying 12 random nucleotides. Each sample yielded at least 3 million CDR3-containing paired-end reads. The Mint cDNA synthesis kit, primed by a TRBC-specific oligonucleotide, was used to synthesize first-strand cDNA from all RNA. All cDNA was treated with uracil-DNA glycosylase and then went through a first 18-cycle PCR with the universal primers M1SS and BC2_uni_R. The authors' pipeline ran thus. For normalization, 1 million high-quality reads were randomly selected from each sample, with every read carrying a distinct molecular identifier. Instead of being binned into consensus sequences, reads that shared molecular identifiers were thrown out. MiTCR, set to a Q25 quality threshold and the strictest error-elimination algorithm, was used for CDR3 identification, clonotype clustering and error correction. Lower-bound total TCR beta diversity was estimated with a nonparametric unseen species model using Euler transformation. TCRdb's own reprocessing of the public reads used fastp at Q25 and MiXCR and kept productive beta chains. Rows merge per CDR3 protein into single entries with the most common DNA and genes. V and J calls and clone size were set by TCRdb, not the authors. This sample has about a million distinct CDR3 sequences in its table, and about 53% of those were observed once. The ten most abundant clones make up around a fifth of the sample.

Concerning this clonotype: Its specific antigen is unknown. No qualities accompany the bases; no much larger clone lies one base away.

This clonotype originated in a woman aged 60-70 years in good health. Specimen: blood. Rearrangement joined TRBV3-1 to TRBJ2-7, with 7 bases aligning to TRBD2. The DNA reads as follows: TGTGCCAGCAGCCAGGCTACTAGCGCCCGGGGGGACGAGCAGTACTTC. The encoded protein is CASSQATSARGDEQYF.